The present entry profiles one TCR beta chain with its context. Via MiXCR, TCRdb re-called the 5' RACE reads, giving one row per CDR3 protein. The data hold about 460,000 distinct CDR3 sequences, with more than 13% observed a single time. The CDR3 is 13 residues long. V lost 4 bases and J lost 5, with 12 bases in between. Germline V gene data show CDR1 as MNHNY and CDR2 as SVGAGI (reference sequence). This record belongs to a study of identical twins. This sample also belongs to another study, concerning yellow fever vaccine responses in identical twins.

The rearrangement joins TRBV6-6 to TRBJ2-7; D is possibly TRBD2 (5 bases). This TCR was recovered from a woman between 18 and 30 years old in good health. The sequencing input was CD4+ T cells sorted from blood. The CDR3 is CASSFRERNEQYF. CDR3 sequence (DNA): TGTGCCAGCAGTTTCCGGGAACGGAACGAGCAGTACTTC.